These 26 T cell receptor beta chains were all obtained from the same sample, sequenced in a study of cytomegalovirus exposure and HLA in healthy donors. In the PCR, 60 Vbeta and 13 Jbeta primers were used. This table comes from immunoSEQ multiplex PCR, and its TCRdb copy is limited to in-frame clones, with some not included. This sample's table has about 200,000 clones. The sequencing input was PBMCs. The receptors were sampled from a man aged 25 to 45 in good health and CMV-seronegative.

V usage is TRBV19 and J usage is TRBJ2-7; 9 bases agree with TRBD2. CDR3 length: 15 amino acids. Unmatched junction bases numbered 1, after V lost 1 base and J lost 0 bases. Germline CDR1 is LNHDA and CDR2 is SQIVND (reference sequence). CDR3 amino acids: CASSIASGASYEQYF. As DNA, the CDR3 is TGTGCCAGTAGTATAGCTAGCGGGGCCTCCTACGAGCAGTACTTC.

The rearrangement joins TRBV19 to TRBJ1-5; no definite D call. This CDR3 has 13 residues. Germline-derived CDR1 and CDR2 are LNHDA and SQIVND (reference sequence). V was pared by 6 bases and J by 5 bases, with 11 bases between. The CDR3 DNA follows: TGTGCCAGTAGAGGACTAAACGATCAGCCCCAGCATTTT. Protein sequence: CASRGLNDQPQHF.

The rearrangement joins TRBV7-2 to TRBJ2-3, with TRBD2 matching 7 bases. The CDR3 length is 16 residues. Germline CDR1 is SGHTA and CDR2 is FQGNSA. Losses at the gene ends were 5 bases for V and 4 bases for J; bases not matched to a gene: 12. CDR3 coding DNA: TGTGCCAGCAGCAAAAGACTAGCAGCCAATCCAGATACGCAGTATTTT. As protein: CASSKRLAANPDTQYF.

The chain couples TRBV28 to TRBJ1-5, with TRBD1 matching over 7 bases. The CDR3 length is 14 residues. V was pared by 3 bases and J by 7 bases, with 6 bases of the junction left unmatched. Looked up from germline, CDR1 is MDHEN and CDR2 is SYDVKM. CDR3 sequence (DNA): TGTGCCAGCAGTTTGGGACAGTCCCGGCAGCCCCAGCATTTT. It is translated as CASSLGQSRQPQHF.

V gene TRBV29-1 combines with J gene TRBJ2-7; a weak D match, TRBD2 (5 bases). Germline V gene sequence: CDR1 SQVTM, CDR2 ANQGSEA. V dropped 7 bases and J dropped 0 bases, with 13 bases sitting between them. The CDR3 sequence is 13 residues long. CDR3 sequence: CSASTDSSYEQYF. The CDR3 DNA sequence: TGCAGCGCCTCAACGGACTCCTCCTACGAGCAGTACTTC.

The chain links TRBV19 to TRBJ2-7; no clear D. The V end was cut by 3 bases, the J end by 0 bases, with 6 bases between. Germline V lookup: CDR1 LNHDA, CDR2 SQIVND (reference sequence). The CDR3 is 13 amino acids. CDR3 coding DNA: TGTGCCAGTAGTATTGAGGTCTCCTACGAGCAGTACTTC. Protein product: CASSIEVSYEQYF. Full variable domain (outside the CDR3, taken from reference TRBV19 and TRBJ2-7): DGGITQSPKYLFRKEGQNVTLSCEQNLNHDAMYWYRQDPGQGLRLIYYSQIVNDFQKGDIAEGYSVSREKKESFPLTVTSAQKNPTAFYLCASSIEVSYEQYFGPGTRLTVT.

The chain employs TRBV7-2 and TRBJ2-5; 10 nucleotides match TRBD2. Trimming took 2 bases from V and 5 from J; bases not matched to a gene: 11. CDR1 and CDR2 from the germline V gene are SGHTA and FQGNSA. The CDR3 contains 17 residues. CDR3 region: CASSLRASGSQGETQYF. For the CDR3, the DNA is TGTGCCAGCAGCTTAAGAGCTAGCGGGAGCCAAGGGGAGACCCAGTACTTC.

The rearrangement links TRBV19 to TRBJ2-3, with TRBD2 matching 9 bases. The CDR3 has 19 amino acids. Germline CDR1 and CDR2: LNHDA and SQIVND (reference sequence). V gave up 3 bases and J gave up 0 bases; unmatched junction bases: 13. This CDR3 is CASSIGWRGGGRSTDTQYF. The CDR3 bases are TGTGCCAGTAGTATCGGATGGCGGGGGGGAGGGAGAAGCACAGATACGCAGTATTTT.

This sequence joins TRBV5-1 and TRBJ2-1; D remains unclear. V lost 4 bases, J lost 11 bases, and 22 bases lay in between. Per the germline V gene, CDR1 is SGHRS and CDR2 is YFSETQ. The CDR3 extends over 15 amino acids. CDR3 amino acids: CASSLSPPVEVQQFF. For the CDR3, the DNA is TGCGCCAGCAGCCTCAGCCCACCCGTCGAGGTCCAGCAGTTCTTC.

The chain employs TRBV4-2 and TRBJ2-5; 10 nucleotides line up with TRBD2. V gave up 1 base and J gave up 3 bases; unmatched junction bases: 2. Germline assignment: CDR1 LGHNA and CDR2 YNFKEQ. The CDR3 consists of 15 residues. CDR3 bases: TGTGCCAGCAGCCAAGGTAGCGGGGGGAAAGAGACCCAGTACTTC. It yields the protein CASSQGSGGKETQYF.

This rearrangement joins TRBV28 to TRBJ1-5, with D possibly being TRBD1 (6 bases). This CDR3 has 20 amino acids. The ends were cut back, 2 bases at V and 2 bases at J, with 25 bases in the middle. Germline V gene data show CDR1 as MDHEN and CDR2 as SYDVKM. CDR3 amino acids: CASSLQYRAKPKKGNQPQHF. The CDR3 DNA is TGTGCCAGCAGTTTACAATACAGGGCCAAACCCAAAAAGGGCAATCAGCCCCAGCATTTT.

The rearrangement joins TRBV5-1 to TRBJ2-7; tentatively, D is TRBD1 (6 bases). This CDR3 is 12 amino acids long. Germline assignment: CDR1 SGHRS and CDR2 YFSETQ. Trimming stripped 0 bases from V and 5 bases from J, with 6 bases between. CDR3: CASSLGQDEQYF. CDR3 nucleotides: TGCGCCAGCAGCTTGGGACAGGACGAGCAGTACTTC.

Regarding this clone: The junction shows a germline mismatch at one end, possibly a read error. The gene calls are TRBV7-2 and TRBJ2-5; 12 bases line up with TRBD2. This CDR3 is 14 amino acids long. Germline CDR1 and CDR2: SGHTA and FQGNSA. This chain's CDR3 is CASSLAGGRETQYF. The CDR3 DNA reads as TGTGCCAGCAGCCTAGCGGGGGGGCGAGAGACCCAGTACTTC.

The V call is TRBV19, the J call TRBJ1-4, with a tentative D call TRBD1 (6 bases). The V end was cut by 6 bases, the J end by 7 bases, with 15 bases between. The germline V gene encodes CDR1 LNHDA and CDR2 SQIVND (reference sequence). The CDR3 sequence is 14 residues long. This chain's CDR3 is CASRLGAAGEKLFF. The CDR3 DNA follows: TGTGCCAGTAGATTGGGGGCCGCAGGTGAAAAACTGTTTTTT.

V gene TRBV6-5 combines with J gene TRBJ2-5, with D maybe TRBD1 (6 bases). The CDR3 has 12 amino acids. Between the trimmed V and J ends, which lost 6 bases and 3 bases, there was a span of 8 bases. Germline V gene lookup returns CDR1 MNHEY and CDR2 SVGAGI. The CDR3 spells CASSGQKETQYF. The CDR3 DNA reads TGTGCCAGCAGCGGACAGAAAGAGACCCAGTACTTC.

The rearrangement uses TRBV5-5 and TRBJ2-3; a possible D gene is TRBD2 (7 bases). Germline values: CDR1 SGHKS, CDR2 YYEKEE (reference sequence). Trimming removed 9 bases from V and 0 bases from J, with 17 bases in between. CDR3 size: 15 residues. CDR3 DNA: TGTGCCACCGAGGGGGGGGGACTTAGCACAGATACGCAGTATTTT. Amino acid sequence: CATEGGGLSTDTQYF.

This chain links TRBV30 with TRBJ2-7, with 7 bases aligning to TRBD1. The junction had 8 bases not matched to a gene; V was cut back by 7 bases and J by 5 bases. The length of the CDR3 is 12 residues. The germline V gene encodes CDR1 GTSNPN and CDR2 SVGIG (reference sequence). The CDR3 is CASLTGYHEQYF. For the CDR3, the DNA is TGTGCCTCCCTGACAGGGTACCACGAGCAGTACTTC.

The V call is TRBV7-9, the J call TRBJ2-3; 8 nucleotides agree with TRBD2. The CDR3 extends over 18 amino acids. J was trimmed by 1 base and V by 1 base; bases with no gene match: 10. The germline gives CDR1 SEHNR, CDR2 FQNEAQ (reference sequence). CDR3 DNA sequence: TGTGCCAGCAGCTTAGAAGACGTGCGGGGGGCCCGCACAGATACGCAGTATTTT. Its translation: CASSLEDVRGARTDTQYF.

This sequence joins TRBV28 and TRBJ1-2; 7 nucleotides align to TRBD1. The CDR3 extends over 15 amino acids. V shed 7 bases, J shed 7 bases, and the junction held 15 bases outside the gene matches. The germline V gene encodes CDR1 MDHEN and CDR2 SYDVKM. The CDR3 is CASTERQGQLSGYTF. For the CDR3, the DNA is TGTGCCAGCACCGAGCGACAGGGACAACTATCTGGCTACACCTTC.

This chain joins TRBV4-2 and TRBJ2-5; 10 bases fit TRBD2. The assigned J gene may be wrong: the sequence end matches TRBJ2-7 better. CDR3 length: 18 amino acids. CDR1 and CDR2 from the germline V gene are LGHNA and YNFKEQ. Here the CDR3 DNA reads TGTGCCAGCAGCCAAGATGCTAGCGGGAGTTTCGGGGCCTACGAGCAGTACTTC. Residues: CASSQDASGSFGAYEQYF.

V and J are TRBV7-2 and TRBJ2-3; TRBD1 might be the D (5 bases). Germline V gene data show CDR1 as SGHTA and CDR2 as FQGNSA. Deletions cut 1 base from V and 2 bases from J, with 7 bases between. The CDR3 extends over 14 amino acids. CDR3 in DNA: TGTGCCAGCAGCTTAGGGGGCGCCACAGATACGCAGTATTTT. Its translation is CASSLGGATDTQYF.

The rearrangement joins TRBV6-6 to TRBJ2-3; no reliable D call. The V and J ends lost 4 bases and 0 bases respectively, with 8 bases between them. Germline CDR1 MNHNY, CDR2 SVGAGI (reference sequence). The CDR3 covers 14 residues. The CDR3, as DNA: TGTGCCAGCAGTTGGAGTTTGAGCACAGATACGCAGTATTTT. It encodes CASSWSLSTDTQYF.

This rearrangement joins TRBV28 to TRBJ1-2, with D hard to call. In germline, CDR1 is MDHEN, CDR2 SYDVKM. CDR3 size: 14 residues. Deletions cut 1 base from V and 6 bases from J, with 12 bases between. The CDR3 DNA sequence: TGTGCCAGCAGTTTATCCCGGGTATTCAATGGCTACACCTTC. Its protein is CASSLSRVFNGYTF.

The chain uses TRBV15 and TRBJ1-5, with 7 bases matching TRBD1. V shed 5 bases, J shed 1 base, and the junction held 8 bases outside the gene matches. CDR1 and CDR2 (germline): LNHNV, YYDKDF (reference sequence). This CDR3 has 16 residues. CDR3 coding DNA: TGTGCCACCAGCCTCGGGACAGCTTTGAGCAATCAGCCCCAGCATTTT. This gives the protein CATSLGTALSNQPQHF.

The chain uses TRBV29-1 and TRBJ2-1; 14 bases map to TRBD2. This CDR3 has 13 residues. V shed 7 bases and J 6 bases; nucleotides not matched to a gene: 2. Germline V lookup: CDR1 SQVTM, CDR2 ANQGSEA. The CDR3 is CSATSGGVNEQFF. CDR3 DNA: TGCAGCGCGACTAGCGGGGGGGTCAATGAGCAGTTCTTC.

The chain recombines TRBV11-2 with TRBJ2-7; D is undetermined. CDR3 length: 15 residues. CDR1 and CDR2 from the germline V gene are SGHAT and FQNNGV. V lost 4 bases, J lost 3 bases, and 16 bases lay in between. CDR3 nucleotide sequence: TGTGCCAGCAGCTGGAGAGAGGTCCTAGGCTACGAGCAGTACTTC. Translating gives CASSWREVLGYEQYF.